The source of this T cell receptor (beta chain) is a study of blood T cell repertoires in COVID-19. Study-level information: The United States, Italy and Spain supplied acute and convalescent COVID-19 samples.

Repertoires were generated with immunoSEQ multiplex PCR, while TCRdb's copy carries only in-frame clones and drops some. The repertoire holds 260,000 or so clones, with roughly four fifths as singletons. The junction had 18 bases not matched to a gene; V was cut back by 2 bases and J by 9 bases. CDR3 length: 18 amino acids. The germline V gene encodes CDR1 SGHRS and CDR2 YFSETQ. Recruitment covered 20 to 25 US areas and drew participants whose ages spanned 18 to 89 years. Participants were placed into cohorts based on the clinical history they reported. In the 2 weeks before study entry, exposed participants met a COVID-19 case, which was PCR-confirmed or clinician-diagnosed.

This receptor was taken from a middle-aged woman who had been exposed to COVID-19. The sample was PBMCs or T cells enriched from blood (not recorded which). The chain combines TRBV5-1 with TRBJ2-5; 11 bases fit TRBD1. The CDR3 is CASSLPWTGGESNAPQYF. The CDR3 DNA is TGCGCCAGCAGCTTACCTTGGACAGGGGGCGAGAGTAACGCGCCCCAGTACTTC.